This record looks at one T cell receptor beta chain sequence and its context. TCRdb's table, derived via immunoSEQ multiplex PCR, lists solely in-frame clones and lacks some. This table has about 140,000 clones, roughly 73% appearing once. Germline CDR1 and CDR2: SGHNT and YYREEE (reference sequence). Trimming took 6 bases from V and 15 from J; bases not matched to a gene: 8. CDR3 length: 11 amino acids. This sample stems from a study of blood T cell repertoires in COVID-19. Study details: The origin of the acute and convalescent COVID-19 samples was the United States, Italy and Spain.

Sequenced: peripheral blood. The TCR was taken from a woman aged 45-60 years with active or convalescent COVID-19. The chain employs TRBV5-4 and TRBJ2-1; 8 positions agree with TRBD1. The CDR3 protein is CASTQGALWFF. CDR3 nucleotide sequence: TGTGCCAGCACCCAGGGGGCCCTTTGGTTCTTC.